This entry features one T cell receptor (beta chain) sequence. As yet, its antigen is unknown. The memory fraction was CD4+CD45RO+CD25- cells. V was clipped by 6 bases and J by 7 bases, with 20 bases between them. The CDR3 is 15 amino acids. Germline CDR1 and CDR2: SGHTA and FQGNSA. General observations from the study: In terms of TCR gene usage, tumor memory CD4+ T cells clustered together with blood and lymph node memory CD4+ cells, as well as with lymph node naive CD4+ cells. Greatest tumor Treg TCR overlap was with tumor naive CD4+ cells.

Full-length variable regions came from constant-region reverse primers plus semi-nested Nested Universal Primer A PCR. A single record per CDR3 protein comes from TCRdb applying MiXCR to the 5' RACE reads. The sample records roughly 6,000 distinct CDR3 sequences, under 75% being singletons. This chain links TRBV7-2 with TRBJ2-3; D may correspond to TRBD1 or TRBD2 (6 bases each). This receptor was identified in a female donor with breast cancer. The sequencing input was memory CD4+ T cells sorted from a lymph node. Subset defined: memory CD4+ T cells, CD4+CD45RO+CD25-. The CDR3 DNA is TGTGCCAGCAGTCCTACGGAAGGGGGGCTTAATACGCAGTATTTT. Translated, it gives CASSPTEGGLNTQYF. The variable domain in full, with the rest retrieved from reference TRBV7-2 and TRBJ2-3, is GAGVSQSPSNKVTEKGKDVELRCDPISGHTALYWYRQSLGQGLEFLIYFQGNSAPDKSGLPSDRFSAERTGGSVSTLTIQRTQQEDSAVYLCASSPTEGGLNTQYFGPGTRLTVL.